This T cell receptor beta chain was retrieved from a study of sequential checkpoint blockade in melanoma. Study-level information: DNA from around 87 pretreatment tumor samples underwent TCRβ immunosequencing.

Treatment noted: randomized to nivolumab then ipilimumab (arm A) or the reverse (arm B). This clone has more than one count but fewer than ten. The length of the CDR3 is 14 residues. Here immunoSEQ multiplex PCR was the method, and the copy in TCRdb shows in-frame clones only, minus some. Of over 5,000 clones in the sample, about 26% are singletons; the top ten hold approximately 20%. This specimen was tumor tissue (inferred from file names), taken from a patient given nivolumab and ipilimumab in sequence. The clonotype originates from a human donor with melanoma. The genes are TRBV7-5 and TRBJ2-3. TRBV7-5 is a known pseudogene. The CDR3 spells CASSLDLHDDTQYF. The CDR3 nucleotides are TGTGCCAGCAGCCTAGACTTACACGACGATACGCAGTATTTT.